The present TCR beta chain was sequenced within a study of control samples from healthy donors and cancer patients (dated by TCRdb to the early 2020s). The library relied on the immunoSEQ multiplex PCR assay. TCRdb holds this immuneACCESS table with in-frame rearrangements only. Some clones are missing; in checked studies, unresolved V genes explain under half, and the rest has no known cause. The sample table lists 170,000 or so clones, over 85% of them with a count of one. The ten largest clonotypes hold about 9.3% of the sample. At the junction V is shortened by 3 bases and J by 6 bases; bases outside the gene matches: 11. From cysteine to phenylalanine, the CDR3 is 15 amino acids long. The only DNA kept is the CDR3, 45 bases in frame from the first base. CDR1 and CDR2 (SQVTM, ANQGSEA) derive from the germline V gene. Comments on this clone: Its antigen remains unidentified. One base away there is no much larger clone; base qualities are not given.

The sequence is built from TRBV29-1 and TRBJ1-5; TRBD1 fits 7 bases in the junction. The TCR was taken from a woman aged 35 to 49 in good health. The sequencing sample was made of blood. In nucleotides, the sequence is TGCAGCGTTGAGTCTTGGTTATCAGGGGGTCAGCCCCAGCATTTT. Translated, it reads CSVESWLSGGQPQHF.